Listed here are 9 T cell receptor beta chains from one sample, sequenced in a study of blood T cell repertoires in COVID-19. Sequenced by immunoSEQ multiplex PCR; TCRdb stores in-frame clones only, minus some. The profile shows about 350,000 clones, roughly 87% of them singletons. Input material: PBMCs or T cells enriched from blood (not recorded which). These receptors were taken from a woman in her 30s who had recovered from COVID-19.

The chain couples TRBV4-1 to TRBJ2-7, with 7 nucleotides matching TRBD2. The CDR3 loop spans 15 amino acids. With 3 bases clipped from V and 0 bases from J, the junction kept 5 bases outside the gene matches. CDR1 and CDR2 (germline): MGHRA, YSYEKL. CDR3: CASSHALAASYEQYF. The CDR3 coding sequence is TGCGCCAGCAGCCACGCTCTAGCGGCCTCCTACGAGCAGTACTTC.

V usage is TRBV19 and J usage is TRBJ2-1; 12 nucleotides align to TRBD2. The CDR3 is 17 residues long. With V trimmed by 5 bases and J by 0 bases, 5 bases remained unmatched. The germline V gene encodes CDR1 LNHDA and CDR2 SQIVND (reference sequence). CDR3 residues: CASSSRTSGNSYNEQFF. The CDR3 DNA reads TGTGCCAGTAGTTCCCGGACTAGCGGGAACTCCTACAATGAGCAGTTCTTC.

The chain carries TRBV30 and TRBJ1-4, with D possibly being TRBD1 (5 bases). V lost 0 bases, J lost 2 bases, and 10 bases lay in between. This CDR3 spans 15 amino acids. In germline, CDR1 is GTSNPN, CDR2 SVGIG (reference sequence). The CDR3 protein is CAWSVQPGTNEKLFF. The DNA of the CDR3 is TGTGCCTGGAGTGTACAGCCAGGGACTAATGAAAAACTGTTTTTT.

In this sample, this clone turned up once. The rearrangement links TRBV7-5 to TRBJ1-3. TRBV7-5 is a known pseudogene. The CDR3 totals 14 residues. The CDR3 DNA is TGTGCCAGAAGCAAAGCATCCTCTGGAAACACCATATATTTT. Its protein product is CARSKASSGNTIYF.

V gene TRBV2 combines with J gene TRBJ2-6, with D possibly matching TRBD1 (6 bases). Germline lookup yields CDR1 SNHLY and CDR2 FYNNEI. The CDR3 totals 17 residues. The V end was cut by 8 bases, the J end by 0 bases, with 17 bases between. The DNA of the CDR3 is TGTGCCAGCTGGGGGCCCCAAGGATCCTCTGGGGCCAACGTCCTGACTTTC. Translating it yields CASWGPQGSSGANVLTF.

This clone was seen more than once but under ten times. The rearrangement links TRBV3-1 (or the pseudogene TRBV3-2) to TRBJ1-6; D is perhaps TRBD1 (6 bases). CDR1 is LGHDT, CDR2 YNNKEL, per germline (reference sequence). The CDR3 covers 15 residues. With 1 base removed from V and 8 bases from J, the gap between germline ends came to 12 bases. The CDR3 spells CASSQVGTPYSPLHF. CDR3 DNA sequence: TGTGCCAGCAGCCAAGTGGGGACACCTTATTCACCCCTCCACTTT.

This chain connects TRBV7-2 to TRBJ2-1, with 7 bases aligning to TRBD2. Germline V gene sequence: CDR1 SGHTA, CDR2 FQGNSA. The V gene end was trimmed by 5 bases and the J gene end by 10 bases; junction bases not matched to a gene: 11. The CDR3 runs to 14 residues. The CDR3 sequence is CASSPTGGGREQFF. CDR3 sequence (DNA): TGTGCCAGCAGCCCTACGGGGGGAGGTAGGGAGCAGTTCTTC.

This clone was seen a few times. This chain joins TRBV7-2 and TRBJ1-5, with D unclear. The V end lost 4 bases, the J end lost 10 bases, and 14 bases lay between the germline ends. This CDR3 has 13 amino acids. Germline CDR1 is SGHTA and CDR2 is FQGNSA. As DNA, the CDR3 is TGTGCCAGCAGCTCAACCAACTTCGGTCCCCAGCATTTT. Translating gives CASSSTNFGPQHF.

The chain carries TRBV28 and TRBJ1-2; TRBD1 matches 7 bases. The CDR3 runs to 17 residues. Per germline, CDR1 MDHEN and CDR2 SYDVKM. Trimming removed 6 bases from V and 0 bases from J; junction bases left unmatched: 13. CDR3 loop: CASSHRDSQLSNYGYTF. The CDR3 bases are TGTGCCAGCAGCCACAGGGACAGCCAACTATCTAACTATGGCTACACCTTC.